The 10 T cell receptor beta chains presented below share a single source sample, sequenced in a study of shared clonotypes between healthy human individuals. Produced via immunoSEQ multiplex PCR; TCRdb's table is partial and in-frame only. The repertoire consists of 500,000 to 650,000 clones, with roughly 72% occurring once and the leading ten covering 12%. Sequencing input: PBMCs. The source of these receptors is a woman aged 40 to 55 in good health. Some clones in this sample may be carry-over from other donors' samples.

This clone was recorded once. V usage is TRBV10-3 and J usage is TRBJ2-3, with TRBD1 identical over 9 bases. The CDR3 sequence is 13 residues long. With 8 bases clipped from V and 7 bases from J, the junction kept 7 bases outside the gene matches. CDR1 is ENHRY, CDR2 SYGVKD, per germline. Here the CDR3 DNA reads TGTGCCATCGAGGTACAGGGGGCAAATACGCAGTATTTT. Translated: CAIEVQGANTQYF.

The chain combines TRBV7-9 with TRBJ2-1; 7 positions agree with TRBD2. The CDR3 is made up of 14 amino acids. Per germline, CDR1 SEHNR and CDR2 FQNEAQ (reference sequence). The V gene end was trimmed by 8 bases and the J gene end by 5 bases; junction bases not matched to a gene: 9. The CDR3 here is CASGGGRADNEQFF. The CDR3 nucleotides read TGTGCCAGCGGGGGAGGGAGGGCCGACAATGAGCAGTTCTTC.

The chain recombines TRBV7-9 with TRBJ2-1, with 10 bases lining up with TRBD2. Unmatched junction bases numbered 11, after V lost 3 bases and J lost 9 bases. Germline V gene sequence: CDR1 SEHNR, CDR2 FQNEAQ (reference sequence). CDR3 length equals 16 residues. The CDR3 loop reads CASSLWSSGRGGEQFF. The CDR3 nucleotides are TGTGCCAGCAGCTTGTGGTCTAGCGGGAGAGGAGGTGAGCAGTTCTTC.

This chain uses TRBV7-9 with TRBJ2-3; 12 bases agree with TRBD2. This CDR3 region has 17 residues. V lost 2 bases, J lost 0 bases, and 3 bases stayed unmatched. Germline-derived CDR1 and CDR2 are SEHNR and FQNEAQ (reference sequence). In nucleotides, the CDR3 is TGTGCCAGCAGCTTATGGACTAGCGGGGTTAGCACAGATACGCAGTATTTT. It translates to CASSLWTSGVSTDTQYF.

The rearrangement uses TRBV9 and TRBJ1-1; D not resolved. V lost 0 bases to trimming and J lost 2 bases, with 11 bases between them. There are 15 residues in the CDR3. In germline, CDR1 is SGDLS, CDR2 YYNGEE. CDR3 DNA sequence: TGTGCCAGCAGCGTAGACGCAGGAACTAACACTGAAGCTTTCTTT. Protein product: CASSVDAGTNTEAFF.

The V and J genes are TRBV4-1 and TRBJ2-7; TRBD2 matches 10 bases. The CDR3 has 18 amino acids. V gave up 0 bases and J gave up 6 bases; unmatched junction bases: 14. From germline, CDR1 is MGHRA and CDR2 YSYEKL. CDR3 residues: CASSQDSLAGDLRREQYF. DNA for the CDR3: TGCGCCAGCAGCCAAGATAGCCTAGCGGGAGATCTAAGGCGCGAGCAGTACTTC.

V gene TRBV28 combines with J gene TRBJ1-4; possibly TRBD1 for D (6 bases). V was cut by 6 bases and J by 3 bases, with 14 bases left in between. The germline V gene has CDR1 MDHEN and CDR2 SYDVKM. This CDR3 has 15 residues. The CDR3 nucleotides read TGTGCCAGCAGGGGGGGCGGGTTAGCTAATGAAAAACTGTTTTTT. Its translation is CASRGGGLANEKLFF.

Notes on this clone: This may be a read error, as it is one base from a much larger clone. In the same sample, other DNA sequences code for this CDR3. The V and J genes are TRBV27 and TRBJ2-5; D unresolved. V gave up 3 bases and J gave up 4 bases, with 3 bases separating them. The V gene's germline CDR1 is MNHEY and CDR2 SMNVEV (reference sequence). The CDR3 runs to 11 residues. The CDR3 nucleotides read TGTGCCAGCAGTTTGGGAGAGACCCAGTACTTC. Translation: CASSLGETQYF.

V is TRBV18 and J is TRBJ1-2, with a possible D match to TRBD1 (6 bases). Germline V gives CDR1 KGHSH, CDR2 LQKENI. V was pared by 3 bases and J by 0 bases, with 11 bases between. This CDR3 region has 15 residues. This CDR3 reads CASSPRDTANYGYTF. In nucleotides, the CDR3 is TGTGCCAGCTCACCCCGGGACACCGCTAACTATGGCTACACCTTC.

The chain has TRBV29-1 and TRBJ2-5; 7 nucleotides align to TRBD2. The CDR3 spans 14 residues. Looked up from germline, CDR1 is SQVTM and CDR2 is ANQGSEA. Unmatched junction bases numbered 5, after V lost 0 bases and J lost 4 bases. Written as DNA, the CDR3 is TGCAGCGTTGAAGATAGCGGGTTTTCAGAGACCCAGTACTTC. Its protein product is CSVEDSGFSETQYF.